These 11 T cell receptor beta chains came from one sample sequenced in a study of blood T cell repertoires in COVID-19. Libraries were prepared by immunoSEQ multiplex PCR; TCRdb keeps only in-frame clonotypes and omits some of them. This sample yields 180,000 or so clones, of which approximately 89% are seen a single time; roughly 2.6% belongs to the top ten. Specimen: peripheral blood. The receptors derive from a man aged 40-49 years with active or convalescent COVID-19.

The V call is TRBV3-1 (or the pseudogene TRBV3-2), the J call TRBJ1-4; possibly TRBD1 for D (5 bases). There are 16 residues in the CDR3. The germline V gene has CDR1 LGHDT and CDR2 YNNKEL (reference sequence). V was pared by 3 bases and J by 6 bases, with 17 bases between. The DNA for the CDR3 is TGTGCCAGCAGCCACCGCGGCAGGCAAGGGGATGAAAAACTGTTTTTT. The encoded protein is CASSHRGRQGDEKLFF.

V gene TRBV11-2 combines with J gene TRBJ2-6; perhaps TRBD2 as D (5 bases). This CDR3 contains 16 residues. Trimming stripped 0 bases from V and 1 base from J, with 7 bases between. Germline values: CDR1 SGHAT, CDR2 FQNNGV. The CDR3, as DNA: TGTGCCAGCAGCTTAGATCGGGGTTCTGGGGCCAACGTCCTGACTTTC. Protein sequence: CASSLDRGSGANVLTF.

The chain couples TRBV30 to TRBJ1-6, with 8 positions matching TRBD1. The V gene end was trimmed by 2 bases and the J gene end by 7 bases; junction bases not matched to a gene: 4. Germline loops: CDR1 GTSNPN, CDR2 SVGIG (reference sequence). CDR3 length: 14 residues. The CDR3 protein is CAWSFTGGNSPLHF. For the CDR3, the DNA is TGTGCCTGGAGTTTCACAGGGGGAAATTCACCCCTCCACTTT.

This clone occurred a few times. This chain joins TRBV2 and TRBJ1-1; D may be TRBD1 (5 bases). This CDR3 has 14 residues. Trimming removed 1 base from V and 3 bases from J, with 9 bases in between. Per the germline V gene, CDR1 is SNHLY and CDR2 is FYNNEI. CDR3: CASSEDRPYTEAFF. CDR3 nucleotides: TGTGCCAGCAGTGAAGACAGGCCGTACACTGAAGCTTTCTTT. The variable domain in full, with the rest retrieved from reference TRBV2 and TRBJ1-1, is EPEVTQTPSHQVTQMGQEVILRCVPISNHLYFYWYRQILGQKVEFLVSFYNNEISEKSEIFDDQFSVERPDGSNFTLKIRSTKLEDSAMYFCASSEDRPYTEAFFGQGTRLTVV.

The chain is built from TRBV7-2 and TRBJ2-4; D is unclear. Germline assignment: CDR1 SGHTA and CDR2 FQGNSA. The CDR3 loop spans 15 amino acids. Trimming took off 4 bases at V and 0 bases at J, with 10 bases between the two ends. As DNA, the CDR3 is TGTGCCAGCAGCTCCAGTACCCAAGCCAAAAACATTCAGTACTTC. Its translation: CASSSSTQAKNIQYF.

The chain carries TRBV5-1 and TRBJ2-7, with 7 bases identical to TRBD1. Trimming at V came to 4 bases and at J to 3 bases, leaving 10 bases not matched to a gene. CDR1 SGHRS and CDR2 YFSETQ come from the germline V gene. The CDR3 spans 15 residues. The CDR3 bases are TGCGCCAGCAGCGTCCGACAGGGTGCGGACTACGAGCAGTACTTC. It specifies CASSVRQGADYEQYF.

The chain is built from TRBV14 and TRBJ1-6; no definite D call. The V end was cut by 3 bases, the J end by 6 bases, with 9 bases between. The CDR3 extends over 14 amino acids. Germline CDR1 is SGHDN and CDR2 is FVKESK. The CDR3 region has the DNA TGTGCCAGCAGCCAGCGGGCTACTAATTCACCCCTCCACTTT. Encoded protein: CASSQRATNSPLHF. The full variable domain, its missing parts supplied by reference TRBV14 and TRBJ1-6, is EAGVTQFPSHSVIEKGQTVTLRCDPISGHDNLYWYRRVMGKEIKFLLHFVKESKQDESGMPNNRFLAERTGGTYSTLKVQPAELEDSGVYFCASSQRATNSPLHFGNGTRLTVT.

This chain joins TRBV15 and TRBJ2-2; D is perhaps TRBD1 (5 bases). Germline V gene sequence: CDR1 LNHNV, CDR2 YYDKDF (reference sequence). V was pared by 1 base and J by 13 bases, with 13 bases between. The CDR3 is made up of 13 amino acids. CDR3 nucleotides: TGTGCCACCAGCAGAGGGTCGCAGGGCCTGCTGTTTTTT. Amino acid sequence: CATSRGSQGLLFF.

The V and J genes are TRBV28 and TRBJ1-2; TRBD1 agrees at 8 bases. CDR3 length: 14 amino acids. Germline CDR1 MDHEN, CDR2 SYDVKM. The J segment lost 5 bases and the V segment lost 3 bases, leaving 5 bases of the junction unmatched. The CDR3 DNA sequence: TGTGCCAGCAGTTTTCTGGGGACAGGATATGGCTACACCTTC. Translation: CASSFLGTGYGYTF.

The chain uses TRBV5-4 and TRBJ1-2, with D possibly TRBD1 on 5 matching bases. This CDR3 comprises 14 residues. The V end lost 1 base, the J end lost 0 bases, and 7 bases lay between the germline ends. Germline CDR1 is SGHNT and CDR2 is YYREEE (reference sequence). CDR3 nucleotides: TGTGCCAGCAGCTTGCGGGGGGCTAACTATGGCTACACCTTC. Protein product: CASSLRGANYGYTF.

This clone was picked up a small number of times. The chain carries TRBV18 and TRBJ1-1, with D unclear. From germline, CDR1 is KGHSH and CDR2 LQKENI. V was shortened by 2 bases and J by 1 base, with 17 bases between the two germline ends. This CDR3 has 17 residues. DNA for the CDR3: TGTGCCAGCTCACCAACGAGGTGGAATTTTAAGAACACTGAAGCTTTCTTT. Its translation is CASSPTRWNFKNTEAFF.